This is a list of T cell receptor beta chains from one sample in a study of cytomegalovirus exposure and HLA in healthy donors. This table comes from immunoSEQ multiplex PCR, and its TCRdb copy is limited to in-frame clones, with some not included. The sample records 220,000 or so clones, roughly three quarters being singletons. The sequencing sample was made of PBMCs. These receptors came from a man aged 45 to 65 in good health and CMV-seronegative. The CDR3 runs from the conserved cysteine through the conserved F or W. A D gene is named only where the DNA matches it firmly.

D,J,V,CDR3,DNA
TRBD1,TRBJ2-7,TRBV7-9,CASRQGNEQYF,TGTGCCAGTCGACAGGGCAACGAGCAGTACTTC
-,TRBJ1-4,TRBV7-6,CASSLVGQGLPEKLFF,TGTGCCAGCAGCTTAGTCGGGCAGGGGCTGCCGGAAAAACTGTTTTTT
-,TRBJ1-1,TRBV4-1,CASSQGELLNTEAFF,TGCGCCAGCAGCCAAGGAGAACTACTGAACACTGAAGCTTTCTTT
TRBD2,TRBJ2-7,TRBV27,CASRSGLAGAYEQYF,TGTGCCAGCAGGTCGGGACTAGCGGGGGCCTACGAGCAGTACTTC
TRBD2,TRBJ2-7,TRBV15,CATSTTSGSYEQYF,TGTGCCACCAGCACGACTAGCGGGTCCTACGAGCAGTACTTC
-,TRBJ2-7,TRBV29-1,CSVEQDGPYEQYF,TGCAGCGTTGAACAGGATGGGCCCTACGAGCAGTACTTC
TRBD1,TRBJ1-1,TRBV28,CASSLRFPDREGGMNTEAFF,TGTGCCAGCAGTTTAAGGTTCCCTGACAGGGAAGGGGGTATGAACACTGAAGCTTTCTTT
TRBD2,TRBJ2-5,TRBV6-1,CASSQAGVETQYF,TGTGCCAGCAGTCAAGCGGGAGTGGAGACCCAGTACTTC
-,TRBJ2-3,TRBV7-3,CASSSQGASTDTQYF,TGTGCCAGCAGCTCACAGGGTGCTAGCACAGATACGCAGTATTTT
TRBD1,TRBJ2-6,TRBV4-1,CASSQEPTGAPGANVLTF,TGCGCCAGCAGCCAAGAGCCCACAGGGGCCCCTGGGGCCAACGTCCTGACTTTC
TRBD2,TRBJ2-1,TRBV7-3,CASSAARTSENEQFF,TGTGCCAGCAGCGCGGCCCGGACTAGCGAAAATGAGCAGTTCTTC
-,TRBJ2-4,TRBV28,CASSLGGDAKNIQYF,TGTGCCAGCAGTTTAGGAGGGGATGCCAAAAACATTCAGTACTTC
-,TRBJ2-7,TRBV7-8,CASSTGQLYEQYF,TGTGCCAGCAGCACAGGACAGTTGTACGAGCAGTACTTC
TRBD2,TRBJ2-3,TRBV7-9,CASSRTSVTSTDTQYF,TGTGCCAGCAGCAGGACTAGCGTAACTAGCACAGATACGCAGTATTTT